This TCR beta chain derives from a study of blood T cell repertoires in COVID-19 (dated by TCRdb to the early 2020s). Looking at the study overall: The collaborator samples originated in the United States, Italy and Spain and spanned the acute and convalescent phases of COVID-19. The repertoires were made available in a free public database intended to serve as a resource for research on the immune response to SARS-CoV-2. Samples were obtained from the ongoing ImmuneRACE study (first 160 participants) and from 1,254 subjects provided by 6 global collaborators. Subjects who had been exposed to COVID-19, were actively infected with it, or had recovered from it provided the deeply sampled blood TCRbeta repertoires that made up the dataset. Nearly every sample came with metadata listing a de-identified subject ID, COVID-19 status, age in years and sex. The material from the prospective study consisted of cDNA or gDNA derived from T cells, B-cell-depleted T cells, or PBMCs. Where HLA class I and class II types were available, the types were taken from metadata supplied by the sample provider, not from assay-based typing. Overall results and qualifications from the work: The amount of clinical and demographic metadata varied by source and participant and was provided uncurated.

Participants in the prospective study were aged about 18 to 95 years, lived in more than 20 United States geographic areas, and enrolled through a virtual design. To assign participants to cohorts, the prospective study relied on clinical history that participants themselves reported in a screening survey and a study questionnaire. Mobile phlebotomists in the prospective study collected whole blood, serum and a nasopharyngeal or oropharyngeal swab from every participant. Prospective study participants could optionally give additional blood draws and questionnaires over an approximately 2-month period. Blood samples from the prospective study were shipped frozen or at room temperature prior to DNA extraction. TCRbeta CDR3 regions were amplified from genomic DNA by means of the immunoSEQ Assay, a bias-controlled multiplex PCR. Per the source publication's procedure: Nucleated cell counts per sample were estimated from amplification of reference gene primers within the assay. To quantify the absolute abundance of each unique TCRbeta CDR3 rearrangement, sequence reads were collapsed and filtered. For each sample, productive Simpson clonality was calculated as the square root of Simpson's diversity index across productive rearrangements. Here the immuneACCESS table is served through TCRdb, limited to in-frame sequences with V and J called. Missing clones are a known gap in these copies; in checked studies unresolved V genes cover under half, and the rest lacks a known reason. That table furnishes V, J and clone size, whereas the DNA furnished D and trimming. Here the sample has about 280,000 clones; roughly 89% occur a single time. The top ten hold about 1.7% of the sample.

For CDR1 and CDR2, the germline V gene lists SNHLY and FYNNEI. The CDR3, from cysteine to phenylalanine, totals 14 residues. The kept DNA is CDR3 alone, 42 bases in frame from the first base. V is shortened by 5 bases, J by 2 bases, and the region joining them spans 12 bases. On this clone itself: This clone's antigen is unknown. The input lacks base qualities; no much larger clone sits a single base away.

Sequenced material: PBMCs or T cells enriched from blood (not recorded which). This TCR came from a young woman with acute COVID-19. The receptor chain draws on TRBV2 and TRBJ1-1; a confident D gene designation cannot be given. CDR3 region: CASSYSAGNTEAFF. The DNA reads TGTGCCAGCAGTTACTCGGCGGGAAACACTGAAGCTTTCTTT.